This TCR beta chain emerged from a study of blood T cell repertoires in COVID-19. In the study overall: COVID-19 samples, acute and convalescent, were from the United States, Italy and Spain.

The germline gives CDR1 LGHDT, CDR2 YNNKEL (reference sequence). This CDR3 is built from 15 residues. Trimming removed 2 bases from V and 9 bases from J, with 19 bases in between. The assay was immunoSEQ multiplex PCR, and TCRdb's table has in-frame clones only and misses some. The sample comprises over 85,000 clones, around 74% of which are singletons, and 7.6% rests with the top ten. The sequence was collected from an older woman with acute or convalescent COVID-19. Input material: peripheral blood. This chain uses TRBV3-1 (or the pseudogene TRBV3-2) with TRBJ2-5; tentative D call: TRBD1 (6 bases). This CDR3 is CASSQFLTPDRPQYF. The CDR3, as DNA: TGTGCCAGCAGCCAATTTCTCACGCCGGACAGACCCCAGTACTTC.